What follows is one T cell receptor beta chain and its context. Sequenced by immunoSEQ multiplex PCR; TCRdb stores in-frame clones only, minus some. The sample yields roughly 2,000,000 clones, roughly 95% seen once. The data stem from a study of shared clonotypes between healthy human individuals. Terminally differentiated effector memory CD45RA+ cells were excluded from the naive CD8 cells, which were CD45RO-negative and positively selected for CCR7. The TCR was taken from a man aged 18 to 29 in good health. The specimen was naive CD8+ T cells sorted from blood.

Here the CDR3 reads CAWDQGNSPLHF. The CDR3 DNA sequence: TGTGCCTGGGACCAGGGTAATTCACCCCTCCACTTT. This chain links TRBV30 with TRBJ1-6; the D gene is possibly TRBD1 (5 bases). This CDR3 has 12 residues. V was cut by 5 bases and J by 6 bases, with 8 bases left in between. CDR1 and CDR2 from the germline V gene are GTSNPN and SVGIG (reference sequence).